Detailed here is one TCR beta chain. From blood CD8+ and CD4+ T cells, the TCR beta chain was sequenced. The data stem from a study of CD8 T cells in Susac syndrome. Reverse transcription of roughly 0.5 to 1 ug RNA used random hexamers. Across 54 Vbeta and 13 Jbeta, TCR beta CDR3 was amplified with immunoSEQ multiplex PCR. TCRdb independently ran MiXCR on the immunoSEQ multiplex PCR reads; one entry per CDR3 protein. The top ten clones hold 0.09% to 0.1% of a sample with around 200,000 distinct CDR3 sequences, roughly 94% of them seen once. Germline V gene lookup returns CDR1 LNHNV and CDR2 YYDKDF (reference sequence). This CDR3 spans 16 amino acids. V lost 3 bases, J lost 8 bases, and 8 bases stayed unmatched.

The sequenced sample was CD4+ T cells from PBMCs. This clonotype originated in a human donor with Susac syndrome. This chain joins TRBV15 and TRBJ2-1; 12 nucleotides line up with TRBD2. The CDR3: CATSSARLAGVDEQFF. Written as DNA, the CDR3 is TGTGCCACCAGCAGTGCTCGACTAGCGGGAGTCGATGAGCAGTTCTTC.